Here is one T cell receptor beta chain with its context. No antigen is known for it. No much larger clone is present one base from it, and per-base qualities are unavailable. The sample belongs to a study of blood T cell repertoires in COVID-19 (TCRdb year 2020). The study in broad terms: Collaborator samples came from the United States, Italy and Spain and covered acute and convalescent phases of COVID-19. The prospective study material was composed of cDNA or gDNA derived from T cells, B-cell-depleted T cells, or PBMCs. The repertoires were made available in a free public database intended to serve as a resource for research on the immune response to SARS-CoV-2. Deeply sampled blood TCRbeta repertoires from subjects exposed to, actively infected with, or recovered from COVID-19 were included in the dataset. The samples were drawn from the first 160 participants of the ongoing ImmuneRACE study and from 1,254 subjects provided by 6 global collaborators. The sample metadata nearly always contained a de-identified subject ID, COVID-19 status, age in years and sex. Where available, HLA class I and class II types were taken from metadata supplied by the sample provider and were not determined by assay-based typing. Results the study describes overall, beyond this receptor: How much clinical and demographic metadata was included differed by source and by participant, and the metadata was provided uncurated.

TCRbeta CDR3 regions were amplified from genomic DNA using the immunoSEQ Assay, a bias-controlled multiplex PCR. Per the authors' processing: Nucleated cell counts per sample were estimated from amplification of reference gene primers within the assay. Sequence reads were collapsed and filtered to measure the absolute abundance of every unique TCRbeta CDR3 rearrangement. Productive Simpson clonality was computed per sample as the square root of Simpson's diversity index over productive rearrangements. Entries here come from immuneACCESS through TCRdb and include only in-frame sequences with V and J called. Some clones fail to appear in such tables; in the studies checked, an unresolved V gene covers under half of the shortfall, and the cause of the remainder is unknown. V, J and clone size were drawn from that table, and D and trimming were deduced from the DNA. For this sample the table gives some 200,000 clones, of which about nine tenths were detected only once. The ten largest clonotypes hold 3% to 4% of the sample.

Whole blood was collected in K2EDTA tubes by collaborating institutions according to the institutions' own protocols. For TCRbeta analysis, collaborator samples were shipped as frozen whole blood, as isolated PBMCs, or as DNA extracted from either sample type. The material sequenced was peripheral blood. This receptor was taken from a man between 65 and 85 years old with acute or convalescent COVID-19.

The DNA reads TGTGCCAGCACCTACCGCGGGGGGGCCGCAGAGACCCAGTACTTC. Translated, this gives CASTYRGGAAETQYF. Recombination joined TRBV6-5 with TRBJ2-5, with TRBD2 identical over 9 junction bases. Measured from the cysteine to the phenylalanine, the CDR3 is 15 residues long. Just the 45-base CDR3 DNA is kept, in frame starting at base 1. Via the germline V gene, CDR1 is MNHEY and CDR2 SVGAGI. After removal of 7 bases from V and 4 bases from J, the junction retains 10 bases not matched to a gene.